This T cell receptor (beta chain) comes out of a study of control samples from healthy donors and cancer patients. This clone was seen a single time. Method: immunoSEQ multiplex PCR; TCRdb's copy keeps in-frame clones and lacks some. The repertoire includes some 140,000 clones, roughly 90% of them detected once, and around 10% sits in the top ten. J gave up 3 bases and V 1 base, and 12 bases lay outside the gene matches. Germline assignment: CDR1 SGHVS and CDR2 FQNEAQ. The CDR3 spans 18 residues. The material sequenced was blood. The rearrangement joins TRBV7-8 to TRBJ2-1; 7 bases are shared with TRBD2. This sequence originates from a young man in good health. CDR3 sequence: CASSLVFTRDYIYNEQFF. In nucleotides, the CDR3 is TGTGCCAGCAGCTTAGTCTTTACCCGGGACTATATCTACAATGAGCAGTTCTTC.